This T cell receptor (beta chain) comes out of a study of shared clonotypes between healthy human individuals. Here immunoSEQ multiplex PCR was the method, and the copy in TCRdb shows in-frame clones only, minus some. The table lists roughly 2,300,000 clones, 85% to 95% of them singletons, with approximately 0.41% in the top ten. A remark on this clone: What it binds is unknown.

The study separated CD4+ cells into CD45RA+ naive and CD45RA-negative memory subsets. Germline V CDR1 and CDR2: MNHEY, SMNVEV (reference sequence). The CDR3 length is 12 residues. V lost 6 bases and J lost 4, with 7 bases in between. Study results and caveats: It was observed that about 5% of naive CD4 clonotypes were shared across a handful of donors. Larger richness was generally estimated for naive than memory subsets. Against clonotypes common to all four donors, non-shared ones had lower generation probabilities.

Sequencing was done on a sample of naive CD4+ T cells from PBMCs. Subset indicated: CD45RA+ positively selected. The sequence was collected from a man aged 18 to 30 in good health. Some clones in this sample may be carry-over from other donors' samples. The rearrangement links TRBV27 to TRBJ1-5, with unresolved D. CDR3 region: CASSKINQPQHF. The CDR3 bases are TGTGCCAGCAGCAAAATTAATCAGCCCCAGCATTTT.